The T cell receptor (beta chain) described here comes from a study of cytomegalovirus exposure and HLA in healthy donors. Study conclusions and caveats: Associated with HLA alleles at 0.05 false discovery rate in a later analysis were about 17,000 TCR beta sequences. A missense DCLRE1C variant was associated with V- and J-gene trimming of TCR beta chains in a later analysis, and an independent cohort replicated the association. V segments that were indistinguishable, TRBV6-2 and TRBV6-3 among them, were omitted from analysis. A later analysis reportedly identified an Asian-associated ancestry cluster as carrying fewer N-insertions than the approximately 710-donor mean.

In germline, CDR1 is SGHRS, CDR2 YFSETQ. The CDR3 loop spans 15 amino acids. V trimming: 4 bases; J trimming: 5 bases; junction bases outside the gene matches: 10. On this clone itself: The antigen is not known.

Primers for the PCR totalled 60 Vbeta and 13 Jbeta. TCRdb's table, derived via immunoSEQ multiplex PCR, lists solely in-frame clones and lacks some. Seen here are 60,000 to 90,000 clones, less than 75% observed once, and the top ten hold roughly 7.6%. The receptor was derived from a man aged 35 to 55 in good health and CMV-seropositive. Sample: PBMCs. The V gene is TRBV5-1, the J gene TRBJ2-5, with TRBD2 matching 8 bases. The CDR3 coding sequence is TGCGCCAGCAGCCCGGGGGGCGGGAGGTCGGAGACCCAGTACTTC. Residues: CASSPGGGRSETQYF. The full variable domain, with the rest looked up from reference TRBV5-1 and TRBJ2-5, is KAGVTQTPRYLIKTRGQQVTLSCSPISGHRSVSWYQQTPGQGLQFLFEYFSETQRNKGNFPGRFSGRQFSNSRSEMNVSTLELGDSALYLCASSPGGGRSETQYFGPGTRLLVL.